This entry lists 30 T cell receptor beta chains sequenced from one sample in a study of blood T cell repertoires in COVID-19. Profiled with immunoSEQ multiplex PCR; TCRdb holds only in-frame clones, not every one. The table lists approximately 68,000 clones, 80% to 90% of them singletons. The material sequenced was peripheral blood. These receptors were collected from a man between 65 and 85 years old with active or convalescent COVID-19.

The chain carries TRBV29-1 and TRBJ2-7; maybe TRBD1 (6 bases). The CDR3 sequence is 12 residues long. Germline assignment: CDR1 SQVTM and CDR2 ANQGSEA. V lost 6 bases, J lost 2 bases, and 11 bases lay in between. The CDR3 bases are TGCAGCGTACGACAGGCTACCTACGAGCAGTACTTC. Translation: CSVRQATYEQYF.

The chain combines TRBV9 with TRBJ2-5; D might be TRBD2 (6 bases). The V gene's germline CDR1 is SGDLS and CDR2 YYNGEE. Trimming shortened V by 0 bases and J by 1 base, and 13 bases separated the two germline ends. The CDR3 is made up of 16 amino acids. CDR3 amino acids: CASSVGVGTAQETQYF. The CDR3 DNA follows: TGTGCCAGCAGCGTAGGTGTGGGGACTGCCCAAGAGACCCAGTACTTC. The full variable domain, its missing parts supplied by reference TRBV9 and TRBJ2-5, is DSGVTQTPKHLITATGQRVTLRCSPRSGDLSVYWYQQSLDQGLQFLIQYYNGEERAKGNILERFSAQQFPDLHSELNLSSLELGDSALYFCASSVGVGTAQETQYFGPGTRLLVL.

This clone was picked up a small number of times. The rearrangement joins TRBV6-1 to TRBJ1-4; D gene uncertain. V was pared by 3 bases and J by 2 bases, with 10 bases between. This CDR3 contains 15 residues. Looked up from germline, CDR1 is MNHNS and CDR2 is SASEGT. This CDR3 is CASSDPTATNEKLFF. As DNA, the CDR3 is TGTGCCAGCAGTGACCCGACTGCTACTAATGAAAAACTGTTTTTT.

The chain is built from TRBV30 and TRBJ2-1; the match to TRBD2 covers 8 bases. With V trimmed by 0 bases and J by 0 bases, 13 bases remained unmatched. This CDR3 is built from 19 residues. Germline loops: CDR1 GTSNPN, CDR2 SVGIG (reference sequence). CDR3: CAWSVRSGSYFISYNEQFF. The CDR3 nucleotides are TGTGCCTGGAGTGTACGGAGCGGGAGCTATTTCATCTCCTACAATGAGCAGTTCTTC.

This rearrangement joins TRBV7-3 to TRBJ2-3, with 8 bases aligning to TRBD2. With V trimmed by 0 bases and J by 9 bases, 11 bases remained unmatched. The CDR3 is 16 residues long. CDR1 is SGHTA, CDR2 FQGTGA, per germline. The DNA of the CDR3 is TGTGCCAGCAGCTTAACTAGCGGGACTAGATATGGGACGCAGTATTTT. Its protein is CASSLTSGTRYGTQYF. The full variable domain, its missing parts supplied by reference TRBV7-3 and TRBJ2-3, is GAGVSQTPSNKVTEKGKYVELRCDPISGHTALYWYRQSLGQGPEFLIYFQGTGAADDSGLPNDRFFAVRPEGSVSTLKIQRTERGDSAVYLCASSLTSGTRYGTQYFGPGTRLTVL.

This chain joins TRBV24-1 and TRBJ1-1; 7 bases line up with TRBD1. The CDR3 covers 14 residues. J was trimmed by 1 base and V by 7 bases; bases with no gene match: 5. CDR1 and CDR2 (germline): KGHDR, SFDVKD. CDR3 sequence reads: CATRGGQQNTEAFF. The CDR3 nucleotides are TGTGCCACCAGGGGGGGACAGCAGAACACTGAAGCTTTCTTT.

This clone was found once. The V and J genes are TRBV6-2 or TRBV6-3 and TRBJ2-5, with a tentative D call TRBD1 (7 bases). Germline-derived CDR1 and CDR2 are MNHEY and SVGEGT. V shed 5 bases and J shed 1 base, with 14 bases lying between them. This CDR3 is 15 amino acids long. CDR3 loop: CASSRGTAFQETQYF. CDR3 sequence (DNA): TGTGCCAGCAGTCGCGGGACAGCTTTCCAAGAGACCCAGTACTTC.

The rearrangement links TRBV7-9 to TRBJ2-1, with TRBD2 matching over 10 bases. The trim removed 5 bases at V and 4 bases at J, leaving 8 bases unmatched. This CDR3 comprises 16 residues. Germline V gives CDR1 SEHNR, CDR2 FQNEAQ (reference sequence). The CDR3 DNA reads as TGTGCCAGCAGCCGACCCTCGACTAGCGGGTACAATGAGCAGTTCTTC. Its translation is CASSRPSTSGYNEQFF.

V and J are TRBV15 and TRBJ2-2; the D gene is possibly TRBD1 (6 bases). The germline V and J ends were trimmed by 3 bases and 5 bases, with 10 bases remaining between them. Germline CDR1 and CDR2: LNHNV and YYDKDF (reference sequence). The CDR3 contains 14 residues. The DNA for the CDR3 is TGTGCCACCAGCAGCGTTCAGGGGACCGGGGAGCTGTTTTTT. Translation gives CATSSVQGTGELFF.

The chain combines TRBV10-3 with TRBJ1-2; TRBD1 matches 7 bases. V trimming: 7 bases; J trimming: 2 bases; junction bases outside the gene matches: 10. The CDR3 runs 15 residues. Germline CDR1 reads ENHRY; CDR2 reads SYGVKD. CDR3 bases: TGTGCCATCACCCTAGGGGGCGAGGGGAACTATGGCTACACCTTC. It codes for CAITLGGEGNYGYTF.

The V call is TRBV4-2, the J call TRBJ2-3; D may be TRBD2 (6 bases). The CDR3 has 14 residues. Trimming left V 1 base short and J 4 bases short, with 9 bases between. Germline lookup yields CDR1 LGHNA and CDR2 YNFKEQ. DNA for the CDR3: TGTGCCAGCAGCCAAGCCCGACTAGCAGATACGCAGTATTTT. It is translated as CASSQARLADTQYF.

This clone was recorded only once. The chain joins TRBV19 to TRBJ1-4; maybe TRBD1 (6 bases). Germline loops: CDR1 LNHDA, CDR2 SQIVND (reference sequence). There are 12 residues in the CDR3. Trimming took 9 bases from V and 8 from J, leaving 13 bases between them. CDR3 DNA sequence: TGTGCCAGCAGTGGACAGTGGGAAAAACTGTTTTTT. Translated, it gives CASSGQWEKLFF.

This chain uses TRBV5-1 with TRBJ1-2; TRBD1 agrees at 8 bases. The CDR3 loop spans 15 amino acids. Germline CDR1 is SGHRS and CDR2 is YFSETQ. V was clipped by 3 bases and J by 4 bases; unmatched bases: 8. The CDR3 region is CASSWTGTGSYGYTF. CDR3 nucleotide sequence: TGCGCCAGCAGCTGGACAGGGACGGGTAGCTATGGCTACACCTTC. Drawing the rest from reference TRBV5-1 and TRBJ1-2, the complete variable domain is KAGVTQTPRYLIKTRGQQVTLSCSPISGHRSVSWYQQTPGQGLQFLFEYFSETQRNKGNFPGRFSGRQFSNSRSEMNVSTLELGDSALYLCASSWTGTGSYGYTFGSGTRLTVV.

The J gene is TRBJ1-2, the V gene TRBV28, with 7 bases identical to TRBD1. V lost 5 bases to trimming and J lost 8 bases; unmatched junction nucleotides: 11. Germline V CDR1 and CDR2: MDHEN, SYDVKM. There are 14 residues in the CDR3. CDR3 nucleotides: TGTGCCAGCAGTACCCGGAACAGGGGTTGGGGCTACACCTTC. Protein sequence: CASSTRNRGWGYTF.

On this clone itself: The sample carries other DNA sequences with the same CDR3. DNA for the CDR3: TGTGCCAGCAGTTTATCGGGACAGGGAAACACCATATATTTT. Amino acids: CASSLSGQGNTIYF. This chain connects TRBV28 to TRBJ1-3, with 7 nucleotides matching TRBD1. This CDR3 has 14 residues. The germline V gene encodes CDR1 MDHEN and CDR2 SYDVKM. Trimming took 1 base from V and 4 from J; bases not matched to a gene: 1.

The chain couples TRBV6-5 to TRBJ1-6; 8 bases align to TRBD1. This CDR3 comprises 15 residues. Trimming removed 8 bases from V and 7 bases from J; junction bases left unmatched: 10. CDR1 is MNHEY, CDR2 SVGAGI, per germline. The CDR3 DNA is TGTGCCAGCTCGATTATGACAGGGGAGAATTCACCCCTCCACTTT. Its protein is CASSIMTGENSPLHF.

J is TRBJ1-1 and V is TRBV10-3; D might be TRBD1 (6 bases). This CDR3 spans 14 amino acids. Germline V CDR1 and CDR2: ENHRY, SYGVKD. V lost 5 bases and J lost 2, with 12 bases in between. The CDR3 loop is CAISMDSSNTEAFF. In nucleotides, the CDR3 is TGTGCCATCAGTATGGACAGTTCCAACACTGAAGCTTTCTTT.

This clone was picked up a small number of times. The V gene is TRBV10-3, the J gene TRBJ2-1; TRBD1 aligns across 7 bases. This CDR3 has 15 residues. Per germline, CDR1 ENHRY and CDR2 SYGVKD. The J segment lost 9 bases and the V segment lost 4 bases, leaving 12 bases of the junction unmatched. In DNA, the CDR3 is TGTGCCATCAGTGGGGTACAGGGGCCGTTGAGTGAGCAGTTCTTC. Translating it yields CAISGVQGPLSEQFF.

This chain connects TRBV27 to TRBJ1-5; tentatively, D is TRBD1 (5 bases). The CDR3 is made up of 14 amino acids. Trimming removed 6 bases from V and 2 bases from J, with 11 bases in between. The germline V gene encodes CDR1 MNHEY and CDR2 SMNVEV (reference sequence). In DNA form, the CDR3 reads TGTGCCAGCAGCTTAGGAGGGGGCAATCAGCCCCAGCATTTT. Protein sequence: CASSLGGGNQPQHF.

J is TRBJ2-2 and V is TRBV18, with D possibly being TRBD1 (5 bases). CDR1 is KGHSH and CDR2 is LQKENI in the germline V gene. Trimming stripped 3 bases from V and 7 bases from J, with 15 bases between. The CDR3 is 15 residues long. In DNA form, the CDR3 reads TGTGCCAGCTCACCCCTAGGGGTAACAAGCGGGGAGCTGTTTTTT. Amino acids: CASSPLGVTSGELFF.

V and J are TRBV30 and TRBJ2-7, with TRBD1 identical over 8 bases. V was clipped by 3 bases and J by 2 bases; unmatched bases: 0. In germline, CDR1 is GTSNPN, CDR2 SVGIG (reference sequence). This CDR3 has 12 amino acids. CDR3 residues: CAWRQGAYEQYF. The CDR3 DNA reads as TGTGCCTGGAGACAGGGGGCCTACGAGCAGTACTTC.

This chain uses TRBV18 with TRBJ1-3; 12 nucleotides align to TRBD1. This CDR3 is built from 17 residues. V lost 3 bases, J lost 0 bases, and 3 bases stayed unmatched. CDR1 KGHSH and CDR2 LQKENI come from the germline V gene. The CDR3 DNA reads TGTGCCAGCTCACCGGGACAGGGGGCCATCTCTGGAAACACCATATATTTT. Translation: CASSPGQGAISGNTIYF.

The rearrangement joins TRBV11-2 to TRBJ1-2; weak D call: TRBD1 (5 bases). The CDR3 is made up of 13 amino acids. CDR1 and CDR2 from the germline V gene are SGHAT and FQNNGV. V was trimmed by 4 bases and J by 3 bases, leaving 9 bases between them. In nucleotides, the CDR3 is TGTGCCAGCAGCTCGGGGGGTGACTATGGCTACACCTTC. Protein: CASSSGGDYGYTF.

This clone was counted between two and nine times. CDR3 nucleotide sequence: TGTGCCAGCAGTTTTCTAGCGGGCGGTAATGAGCAGTTCTTC. Translating it yields CASSFLAGGNEQFF. This chain connects TRBV6-2 or TRBV6-3 to TRBJ2-1, with TRBD2 identical over 8 bases. CDR1 and CDR2 from the germline V gene are MNHEY and SVGEGT. This CDR3 is built from 14 residues. J gave up 7 bases and V 4 bases, and 6 bases lay outside the gene matches.

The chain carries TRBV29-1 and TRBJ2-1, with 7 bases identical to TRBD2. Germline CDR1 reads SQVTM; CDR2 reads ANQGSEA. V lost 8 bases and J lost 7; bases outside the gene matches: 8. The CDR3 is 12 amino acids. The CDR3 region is CSTRGLDNEQFF. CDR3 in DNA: TGCAGCACCCGCGGACTAGATAATGAGCAGTTCTTC.

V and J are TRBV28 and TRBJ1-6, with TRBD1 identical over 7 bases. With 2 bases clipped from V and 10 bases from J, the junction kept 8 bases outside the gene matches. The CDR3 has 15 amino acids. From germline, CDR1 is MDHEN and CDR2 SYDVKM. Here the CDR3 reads CASSLPTQTGSPLHF. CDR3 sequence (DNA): TGTGCCAGCAGTTTACCCACTCAGACAGGGTCACCCCTCCACTTT.

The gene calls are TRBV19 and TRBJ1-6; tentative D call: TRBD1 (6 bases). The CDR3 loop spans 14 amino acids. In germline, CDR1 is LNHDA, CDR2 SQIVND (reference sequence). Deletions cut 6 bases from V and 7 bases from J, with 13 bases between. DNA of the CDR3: TGTGCCAGTAGAAAACAGGGAAGGAATTCACCCCTCCACTTT. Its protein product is CASRKQGRNSPLHF.

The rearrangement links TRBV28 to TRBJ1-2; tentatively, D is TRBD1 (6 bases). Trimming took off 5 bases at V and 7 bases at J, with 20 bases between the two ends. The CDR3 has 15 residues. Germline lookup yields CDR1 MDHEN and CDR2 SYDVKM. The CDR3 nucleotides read TGTGCCAGCAGTCACCAAAATACAGGGCCAGGTGGCTACACCTTC. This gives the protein CASSHQNTGPGGYTF.

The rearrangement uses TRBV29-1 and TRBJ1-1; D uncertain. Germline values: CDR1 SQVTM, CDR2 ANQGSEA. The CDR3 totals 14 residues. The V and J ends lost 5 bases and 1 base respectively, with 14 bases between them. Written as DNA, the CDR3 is TGCAGCGTTTATCATAGAGTCGCGAACACTGAAGCTTTCTTT. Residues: CSVYHRVANTEAFF.

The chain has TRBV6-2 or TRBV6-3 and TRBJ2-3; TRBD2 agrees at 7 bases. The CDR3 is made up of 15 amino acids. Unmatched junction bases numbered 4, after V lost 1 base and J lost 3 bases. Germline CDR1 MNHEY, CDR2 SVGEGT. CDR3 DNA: TGTGCCAGCAGTTACTTCGGGACTACAACAGATACGCAGTATTTT. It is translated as CASSYFGTTTDTQYF.